This record looks at one TCR beta chain sequence and its context. Its target is unknown. The data derive from a study of T-cell memory formation after mild COVID-19. General study points: Memory from before infection featured some responding clones, which suggests cross-reactive memory joined.

In TCRdb, the 5' RACE reads were re-called with MiXCR into one record per CDR3 protein. The sample carries about 180,000 distinct CDR3 sequences, around 15% recorded once. Trimming stripped 5 bases from V and 7 bases from J, with 12 bases between. Looked up from germline, CDR1 is LNHDA and CDR2 is SQIVND (reference sequence). This CDR3 is built from 14 residues. The sample comprised PBMCs or a T cell subset sorted from them (not recorded which). This TCR was recovered from an adult woman who had mild COVID-19 (a few samples of this study predate the infection). Cell type and time point are not known. The chain uses TRBV19 and TRBJ1-6; D might be TRBD1 (5 bases). Written as DNA, the CDR3 is TGTGCCAGTAGTCGGCGGGAGGGGAATTCACCCCTCCACTTT. Encoded protein: CASSRREGNSPLHF.